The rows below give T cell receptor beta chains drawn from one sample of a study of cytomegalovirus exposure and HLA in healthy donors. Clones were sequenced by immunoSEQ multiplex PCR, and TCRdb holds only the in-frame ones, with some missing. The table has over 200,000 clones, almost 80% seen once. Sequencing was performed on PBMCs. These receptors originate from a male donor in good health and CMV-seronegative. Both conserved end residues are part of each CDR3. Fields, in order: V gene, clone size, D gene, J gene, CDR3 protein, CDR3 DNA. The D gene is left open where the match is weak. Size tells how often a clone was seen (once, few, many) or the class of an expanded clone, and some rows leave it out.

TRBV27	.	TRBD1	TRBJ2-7	CASSFSGGFFKEDF	TGTGCCAGCAGTTTTTCAGGGGGCTTTTTCAAAGAGGACTTC
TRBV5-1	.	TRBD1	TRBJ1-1	CASSSRGLGTEAFF	TGCGCCAGCAGCTCCAGGGGGCTAGGGACTGAAGCTTTCTTT
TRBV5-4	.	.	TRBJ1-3	CASMGGGNTIYF	TGTGCCAGCATGGGGGGTGGAAACACCATATATTTT
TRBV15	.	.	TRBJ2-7	CATSRERQGYYEQYF	TGTGCCACCAGCAGAGAAAGGCAGGGGTACTACGAGCAGTACTTC
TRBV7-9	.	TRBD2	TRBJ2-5	CASSLVPLASGGSEETQYF	TGTGCCAGCAGCTTAGTACCCCTAGCCAGCGGGGGATCGGAAGAGACCCAGTACTTC
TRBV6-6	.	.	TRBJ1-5	CASRDSLNQPQHF	TGTGCCAGCAGGGACAGTCTCAATCAGCCCCAGCATTTT
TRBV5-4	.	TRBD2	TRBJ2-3	CASSLNRGGFGTDTQYF	TGTGCCAGCAGCTTAAATCGGGGGGGCTTTGGCACAGATACGCAGTATTTT
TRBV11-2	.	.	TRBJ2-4	CASSPVRGAKNIQYF	TGTGCCAGCAGCCCCGTCCGGGGGGCTAAGAACATTCAGTACTTC
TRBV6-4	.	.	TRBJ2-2	CASSIEEGNTGELFF	TGTGCCAGCTCTATCGAAGAGGGAAACACCGGGGAGCTGTTTTTT
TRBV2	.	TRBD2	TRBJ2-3	CASSEEASGLTDTQYF	TGTGCCAGCAGTGAAGAGGCTAGCGGGCTCACAGATACGCAGTATTTT
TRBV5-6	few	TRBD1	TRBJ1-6	CASSLFTGGSSYNSPLHF	TGTGCCAGCAGCTTGTTCACAGGGGGAAGCTCCTATAATTCACCCCTCCACTTT
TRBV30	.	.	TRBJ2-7	CAWSVRGGSNEQYF	TGTGCCTGGAGTGTACGTGGGGGGTCCAACGAGCAGTACTTC
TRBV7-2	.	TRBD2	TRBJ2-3	CASSPWGTSGRSTDTQYF	TGTGCCAGCAGCCCCTGGGGGACTAGCGGGAGGAGCACAGATACGCAGTATTTT
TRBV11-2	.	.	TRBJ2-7	CASSLWRGTYEQYF	TGTGCCAGCAGCTTATGGAGAGGCACCTACGAGCAGTACTTC
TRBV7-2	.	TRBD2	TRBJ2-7	CASSWASGGLGYEQYF	TGTGCCAGCAGCTGGGCTAGCGGGGGGCTCGGGTACGAGCAGTACTTC
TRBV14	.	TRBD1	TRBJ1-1	CASRQGGTEAFF	TGTGCCAGCAGACAGGGGGGCACTGAAGCTTTCTTT
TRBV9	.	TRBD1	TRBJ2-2	CASSVESGDRGLTGELFF	TGTGCCAGCAGCGTAGAGTCCGGCGACAGGGGGCTGACCGGGGAGCTGTTTTTT
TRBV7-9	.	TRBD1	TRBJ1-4	CASRDGGQGDEKLFF	TGTGCCAGCAGGGACGGGGGACAGGGGGATGAAAAACTGTTTTTT
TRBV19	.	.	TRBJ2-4	CASSIDAPPGYIQYF	TGTGCCAGTAGTATAGATGCACCACCCGGGTACATTCAGTACTTC
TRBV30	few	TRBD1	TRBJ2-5	CAWRQGFQETQYF	TGTGCCTGGAGACAGGGGTTCCAAGAGACCCAGTACTTC
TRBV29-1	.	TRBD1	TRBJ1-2	CSVMTGDYGYTF	TGCAGCGTTATGACAGGGGACTATGGCTACACCTTC
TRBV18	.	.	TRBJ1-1	CASSASGIKRLGAFF	TGTGCCAGCTCAGCCTCCGGGATCAAGAGACTAGGAGCTTTCTTT
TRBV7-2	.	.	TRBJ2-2	CASSLDYPGELFF	TGTGCCAGCAGCTTGGACTACCCCGGGGAGCTGTTTTTT
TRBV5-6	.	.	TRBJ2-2	CASSGTGANTGELFF	TGTGCCAGCAGCGGAACGGGAGCGAACACCGGGGAGCTGTTTTTT
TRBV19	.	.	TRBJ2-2	CASSIFEDYRGGELFF	TGTGCCAGTAGTATTTTCGAGGACTACCGAGGTGGGGAGCTGTTTTTT
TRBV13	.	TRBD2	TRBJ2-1	CAGSGGAYNEQFF	TGTGCCGGGAGCGGGGGGGCCTACAATGAGCAGTTCTTC
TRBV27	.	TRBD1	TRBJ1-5	CASSLSQTGRNQPQHF	TGTGCCAGCAGTTTATCCCAGACAGGGCGCAATCAGCCCCAGCATTTT
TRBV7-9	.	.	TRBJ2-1	CASSPEGEQFF	TGTGCCAGCAGCCCCGAGGGTGAGCAGTTCTTC
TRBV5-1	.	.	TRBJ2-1	CASSFLAGRSSYNEQFF	TGCGCCAGCAGCTTTCTGGCGGGAAGGAGCTCCTACAATGAGCAGTTCTTC
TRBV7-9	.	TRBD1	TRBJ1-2	CSSGTGGGYGYTF	TGTTCCAGCGGGACAGGGGGAGGCTATGGCTACACCTTC
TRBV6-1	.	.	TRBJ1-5	CASRGLYSNQPQHF	TGTGCCAGCAGGGGACTATATAGCAATCAGCCCCAGCATTTT
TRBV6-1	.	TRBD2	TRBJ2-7	CASSDGGGSGRTQYF	TGTGCCAGCAGTGATGGGGGTGGTAGCGGGAGGACTCAGTACTTC
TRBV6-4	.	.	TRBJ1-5	CASSETRNQPQHF	TGTGCCAGCAGTGAAACGAGGAATCAGCCCCAGCATTTT
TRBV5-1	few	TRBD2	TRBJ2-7	CASSSAGGDTAYEQYF	TGCGCCAGCAGCTCGGCGGGGGGGGACACCGCCTACGAGCAGTACTTC
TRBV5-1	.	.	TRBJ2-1	CASSALGYEQFF	TGCGCCAGCAGCGCACTAGGATATGAGCAGTTCTTC
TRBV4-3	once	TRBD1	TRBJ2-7	CASSSRTGRDEQYF	TGCGCCAGCAGCTCCCGGACAGGCCGGGACGAGCAGTACTTC
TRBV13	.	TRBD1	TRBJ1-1	CASSQSDRSNTEAFF	TGTGCCAGCAGCCAATCGGACAGGTCGAACACTGAAGCTTTCTTT
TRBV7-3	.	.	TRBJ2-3	CASSLTLTGQKDTQYF	TGTGCCAGCAGCTTAACGTTAACCGGACAGAAAGATACGCAGTATTTT
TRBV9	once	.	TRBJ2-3	CASSPSTGRQYF	TGTGCCAGCAGCCCTTCTACCGGGAGGCAGTATTTT
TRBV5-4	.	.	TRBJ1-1	CASSLGGINTEAFF	TGTGCCAGCAGCTTGGGTGGCATCAACACTGAAGCTTTCTTT
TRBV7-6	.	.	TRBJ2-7	CASSPGPRGAYEQYF	TGTGCCAGCAGCCCCGGGCCCAGGGGGGCCTACGAGCAGTACTTC
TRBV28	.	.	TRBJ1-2	CASSFDSATPNYGYTF	TGTGCCAGCAGTTTCGACAGCGCGACCCCTAACTATGGCTACACCTTC
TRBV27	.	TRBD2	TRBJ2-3	CASQTSGGTDTQYF	TGTGCCAGCCAAACTAGCGGGGGCACAGATACGCAGTATTTT
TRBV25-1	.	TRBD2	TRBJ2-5	CASSDLAGVQETQYF	TGTGCCAGCAGTGACCTAGCGGGGGTCCAAGAGACCCAGTACTTC
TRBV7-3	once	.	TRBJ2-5	CASSSGPQGAQYF	TGTGCCAGCAGCTCCGGTCCCCAAGGGGCCCAGTACTTC
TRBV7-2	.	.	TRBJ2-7	CASSSNRASYEQYF	TGTGCCAGCAGCTCTAACCGAGCCTCCTACGAGCAGTACTTC
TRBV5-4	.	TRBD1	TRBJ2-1	CASNSWDRGHEQFF	TGTGCCAGCAACTCATGGGACAGGGGGCATGAGCAGTTCTTC
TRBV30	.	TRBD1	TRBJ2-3	CAWATGGTDTQYF	TGTGCCTGGGCGACAGGGGGCACAGATACGCAGTATTTT
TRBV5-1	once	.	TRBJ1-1	CASRPSVNTEAFF	TGCGCCAGCAGACCCTCAGTGAACACTGAAGCTTTCTTT
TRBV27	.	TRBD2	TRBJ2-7	CASSSEGLAIGEQYF	TGTGCCAGCAGTTCCGAGGGACTAGCGATAGGAGAGCAGTACTTC
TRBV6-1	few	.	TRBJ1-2	CASSEALIRHGRYLNGYTF	TGTGCCAGCAGTGAAGCGCTTATAAGACATGGGAGGTATTTGAATGGCTACACCTTC
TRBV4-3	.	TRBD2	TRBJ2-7	CASSHLAGGSYEQYF	TGCGCCAGCAGCCATTTAGCGGGGGGCTCCTACGAGCAGTACTTC